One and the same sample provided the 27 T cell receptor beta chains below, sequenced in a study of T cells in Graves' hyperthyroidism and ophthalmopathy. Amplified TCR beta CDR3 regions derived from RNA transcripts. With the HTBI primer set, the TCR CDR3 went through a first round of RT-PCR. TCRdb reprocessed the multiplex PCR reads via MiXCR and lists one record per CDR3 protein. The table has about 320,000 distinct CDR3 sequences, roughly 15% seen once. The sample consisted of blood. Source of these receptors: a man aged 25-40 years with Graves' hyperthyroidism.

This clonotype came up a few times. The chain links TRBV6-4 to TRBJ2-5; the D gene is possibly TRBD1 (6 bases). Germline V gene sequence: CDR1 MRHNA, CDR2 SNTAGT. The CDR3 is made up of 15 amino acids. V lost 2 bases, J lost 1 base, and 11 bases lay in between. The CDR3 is CASSDPRQAQETQYF. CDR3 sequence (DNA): TGTGCCAGCAGTGACCCCCGACAGGCCCAAGAGACCCAGTACTTC.

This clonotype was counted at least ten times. CDR3 nucleotides: TGTGCCATCAGTGGAGGGGTGAGCTCCTACGAGCAGTACTTC. Protein: CAISGGVSSYEQYF. This sequence joins TRBV10-3 and TRBJ2-7, with D perhaps being TRBD1 or TRBD2 (5 bases each). Per the germline V gene, CDR1 is ENHRY and CDR2 is SYGVKD. The CDR3 covers 14 residues. Trimming left V 4 bases short and J 0 bases short, with 10 bases between.

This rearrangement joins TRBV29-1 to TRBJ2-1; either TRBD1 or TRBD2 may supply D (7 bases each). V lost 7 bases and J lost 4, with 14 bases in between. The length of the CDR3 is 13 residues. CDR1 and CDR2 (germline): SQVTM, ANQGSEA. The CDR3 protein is CSASGGGYNEQFF. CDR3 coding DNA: TGCAGCGCCTCAGGGGGAGGGTACAATGAGCAGTTCTTC.

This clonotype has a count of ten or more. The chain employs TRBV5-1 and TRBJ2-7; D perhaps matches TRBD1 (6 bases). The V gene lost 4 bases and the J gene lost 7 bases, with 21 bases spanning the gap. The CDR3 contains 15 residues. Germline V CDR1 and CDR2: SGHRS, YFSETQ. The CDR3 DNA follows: TGCGCCAGCAGCCCAGATACAGGGACATCGGGTGAGCAGTACTTC. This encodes CASSPDTGTSGEQYF. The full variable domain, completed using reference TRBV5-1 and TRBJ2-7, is KAGVTQTPRYLIKTRGQQVTLSCSPISGHRSVSWYQQTPGQGLQFLFEYFSETQRNKGNFPGRFSGRQFSNSRSEMNVSTLELGDSALYLCASSPDTGTSGEQYFGPGTRLTVT.

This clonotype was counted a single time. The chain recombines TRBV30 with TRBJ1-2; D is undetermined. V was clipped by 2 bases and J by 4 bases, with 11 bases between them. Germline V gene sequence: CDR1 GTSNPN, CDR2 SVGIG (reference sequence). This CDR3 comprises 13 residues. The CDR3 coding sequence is TGTGCCTGGAGTCGGGCCCAACTCTATGGCTACACCTTC. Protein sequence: CAWSRAQLYGYTF.

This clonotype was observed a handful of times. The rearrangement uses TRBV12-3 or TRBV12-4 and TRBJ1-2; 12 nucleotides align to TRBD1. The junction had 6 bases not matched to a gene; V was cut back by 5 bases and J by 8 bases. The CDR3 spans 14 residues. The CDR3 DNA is TGTGCCAGCAGTCCGGGACAGGGGGCGCGGGGCTACACCTTC. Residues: CASSPGQGARGYTF.

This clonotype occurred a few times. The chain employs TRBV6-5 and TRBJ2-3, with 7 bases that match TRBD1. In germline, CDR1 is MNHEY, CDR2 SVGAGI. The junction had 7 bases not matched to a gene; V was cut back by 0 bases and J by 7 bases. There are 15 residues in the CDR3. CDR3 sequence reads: CASSYSNRGLNTQYF. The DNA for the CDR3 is TGTGCCAGCAGTTACTCTAACAGGGGTCTAAATACGCAGTATTTT.

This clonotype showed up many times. The CDR3 sequence: CASSLGGFGTNTGELFF. In DNA form, the CDR3 reads TGTGCCAGCAGCTTAGGGGGGTTCGGAACGAACACCGGGGAGCTGTTTTTT. The gene calls are TRBV11-2 and TRBJ2-2, with D tentatively TRBD1 or TRBD2 (5 bases each). Germline-derived CDR1 and CDR2 are SGHAT and FQNNGV. The CDR3 is 17 residues long. V dropped 1 base and J dropped 0 bases, with 12 bases sitting between them.

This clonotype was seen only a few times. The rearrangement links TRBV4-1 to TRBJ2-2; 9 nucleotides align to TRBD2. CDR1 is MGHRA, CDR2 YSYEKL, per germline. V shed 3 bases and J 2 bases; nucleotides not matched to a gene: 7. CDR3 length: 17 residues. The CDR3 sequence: CASSQARLADNTGELFF. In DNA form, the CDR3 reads TGCGCCAGCAGCCAGGCCCGACTAGCGGATAACACCGGGGAGCTGTTTTTT.

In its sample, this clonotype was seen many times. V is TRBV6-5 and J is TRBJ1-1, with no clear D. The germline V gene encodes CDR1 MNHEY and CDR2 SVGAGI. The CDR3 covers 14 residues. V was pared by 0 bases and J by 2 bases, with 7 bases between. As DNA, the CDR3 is TGTGCCAGCAGTTACTCGAGGGTAAACACTGAAGCTTTCTTT. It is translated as CASSYSRVNTEAFF.

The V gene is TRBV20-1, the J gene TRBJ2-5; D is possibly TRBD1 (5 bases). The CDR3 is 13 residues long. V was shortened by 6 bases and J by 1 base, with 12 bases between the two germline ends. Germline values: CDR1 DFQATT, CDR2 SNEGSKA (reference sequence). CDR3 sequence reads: CSALTDTQETQYF. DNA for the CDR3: TGCAGTGCCCTCACGGACACCCAAGAGACCCAGTACTTC.

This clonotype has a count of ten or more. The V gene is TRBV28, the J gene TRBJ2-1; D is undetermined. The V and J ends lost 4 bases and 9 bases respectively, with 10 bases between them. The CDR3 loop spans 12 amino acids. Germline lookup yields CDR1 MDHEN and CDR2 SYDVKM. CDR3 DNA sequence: TGTGCCAGCAGTTCCCTCGGAGTTGAGCAGTTCTTC. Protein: CASSSLGVEQFF.

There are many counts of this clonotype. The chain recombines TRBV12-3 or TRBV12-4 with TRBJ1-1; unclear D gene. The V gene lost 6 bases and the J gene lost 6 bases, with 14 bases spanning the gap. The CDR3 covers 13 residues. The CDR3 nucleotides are TGTGCCAGCAGCCCCACCCGGGCCGCTGAAGCTTTCTTT. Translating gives CASSPTRAAEAFF.

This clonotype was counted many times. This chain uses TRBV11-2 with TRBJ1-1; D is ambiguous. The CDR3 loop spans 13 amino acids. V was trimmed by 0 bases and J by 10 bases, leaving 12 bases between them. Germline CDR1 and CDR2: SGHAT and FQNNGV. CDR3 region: CASSLDLYRGAFF. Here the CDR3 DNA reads TGTGCCAGCAGCTTAGATTTGTATCGGGGAGCTTTCTTT.

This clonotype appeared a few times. CDR3 DNA: TGTGCCATCAGTGGACAGGGTGGTTCTTCACCCCTCCACTTT. Amino acid sequence: CAISGQGGSSPLHF. This chain joins TRBV10-3 and TRBJ1-6, with 7 bases matching TRBD1. The CDR3 contains 14 residues. The germline V gene encodes CDR1 ENHRY and CDR2 SYGVKD. V gave up 4 bases and J gave up 9 bases; unmatched junction bases: 6.

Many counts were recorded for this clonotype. This CDR3 reads CASPLHPSPYCYEQYF. The CDR3 nucleotides read TGTGCCAGCCCACTCCACCCCTCCCCCTACTGCTACGAGCAGTACTTC. This chain uses TRBV27 with TRBJ2-7; no definite D call. Trimming removed 8 bases from V and 3 bases from J, with 23 bases in between. CDR1 and CDR2 (germline): MNHEY, SMNVEV (reference sequence). The CDR3 sequence is 16 residues long.

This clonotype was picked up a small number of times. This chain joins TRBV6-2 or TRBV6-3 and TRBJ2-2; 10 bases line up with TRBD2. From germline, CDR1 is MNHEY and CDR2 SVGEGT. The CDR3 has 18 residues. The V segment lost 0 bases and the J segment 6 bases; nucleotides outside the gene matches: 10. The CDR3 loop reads CASSYSLAGVPGSGELFF. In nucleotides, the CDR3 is TGTGCCAGCAGTTACTCTCTAGCGGGAGTACCGGGGTCCGGGGAGCTGTTTTTT.

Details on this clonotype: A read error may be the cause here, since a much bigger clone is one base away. CDR3 in DNA: TGTGCCAGCTCACCACCAGACTACTACGAGCAGTACTTC. It translates to CASSPPDYYEQYF. The chain combines TRBV18 with TRBJ2-7; D is perhaps TRBD2 (5 bases). Germline assignment: CDR1 KGHSH and CDR2 LQKENI. V lost 0 bases to trimming and J lost 3 bases, with 6 bases between them. The CDR3 covers 13 residues.

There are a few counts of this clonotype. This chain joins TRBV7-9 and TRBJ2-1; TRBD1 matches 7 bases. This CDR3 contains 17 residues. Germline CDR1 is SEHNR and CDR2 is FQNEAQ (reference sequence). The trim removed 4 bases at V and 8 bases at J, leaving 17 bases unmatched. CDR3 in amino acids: CASSSFGEVDRLDEQFF. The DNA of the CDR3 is TGTGCCAGCAGCTCTTTCGGGGAAGTGGACAGGTTAGATGAGCAGTTCTTC.

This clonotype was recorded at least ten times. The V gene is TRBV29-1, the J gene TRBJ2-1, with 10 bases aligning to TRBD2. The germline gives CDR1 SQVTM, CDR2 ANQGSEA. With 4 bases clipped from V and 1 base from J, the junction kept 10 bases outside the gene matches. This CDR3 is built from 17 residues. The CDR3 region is CSVGTSASGSSYNEQFF. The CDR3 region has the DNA TGCAGCGTTGGGACTTCTGCTAGCGGGAGTTCCTACAATGAGCAGTTCTTC.

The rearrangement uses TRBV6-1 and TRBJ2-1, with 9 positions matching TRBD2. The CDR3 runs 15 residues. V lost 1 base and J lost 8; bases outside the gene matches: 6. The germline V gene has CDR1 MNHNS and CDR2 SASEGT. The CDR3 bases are TGTGCCAGCAGTGAAGATGCGGGAGGGTACGATGAGCAGTTCTTC. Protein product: CASSEDAGGYDEQFF.

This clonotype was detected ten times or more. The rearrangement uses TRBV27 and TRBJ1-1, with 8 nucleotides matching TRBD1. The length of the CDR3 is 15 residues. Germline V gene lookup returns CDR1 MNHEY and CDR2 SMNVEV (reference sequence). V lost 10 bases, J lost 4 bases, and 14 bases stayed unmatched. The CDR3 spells CATSTGVSWGTEAFF. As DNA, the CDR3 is TGTGCCACTTCGACAGGGGTGTCGTGGGGCACTGAAGCTTTCTTT.

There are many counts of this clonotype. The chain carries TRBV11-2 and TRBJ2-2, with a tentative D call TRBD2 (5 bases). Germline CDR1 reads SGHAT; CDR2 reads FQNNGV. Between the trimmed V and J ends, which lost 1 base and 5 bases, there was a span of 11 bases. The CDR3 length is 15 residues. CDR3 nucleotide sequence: TGTGCCAGCAGCTTAGGGTGGAGAGGGACCGGGGAGCTGTTTTTT. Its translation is CASSLGWRGTGELFF.

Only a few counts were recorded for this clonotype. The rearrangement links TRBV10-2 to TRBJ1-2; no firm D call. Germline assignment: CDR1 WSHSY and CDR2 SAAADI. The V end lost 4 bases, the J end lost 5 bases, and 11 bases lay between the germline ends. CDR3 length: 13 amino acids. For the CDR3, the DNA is TGCGCCAGCAGTGGATTTCGAGGGTATGGCTACACCTTC. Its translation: CASSGFRGYGYTF.

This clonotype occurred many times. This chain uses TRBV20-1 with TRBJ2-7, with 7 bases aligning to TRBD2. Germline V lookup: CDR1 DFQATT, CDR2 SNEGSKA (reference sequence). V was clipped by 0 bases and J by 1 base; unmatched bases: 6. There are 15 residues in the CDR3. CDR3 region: CSARDRRELSYEQYF. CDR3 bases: TGCAGTGCTAGAGATAGGCGGGAGCTTTCCTACGAGCAGTACTTC.

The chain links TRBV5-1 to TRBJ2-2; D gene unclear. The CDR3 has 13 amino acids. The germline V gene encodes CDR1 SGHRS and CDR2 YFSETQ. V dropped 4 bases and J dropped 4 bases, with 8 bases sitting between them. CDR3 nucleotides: TGCGCCAGCAGCCAGACGTCCACCGGGGAGCTGTTTTTT. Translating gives CASSQTSTGELFF.

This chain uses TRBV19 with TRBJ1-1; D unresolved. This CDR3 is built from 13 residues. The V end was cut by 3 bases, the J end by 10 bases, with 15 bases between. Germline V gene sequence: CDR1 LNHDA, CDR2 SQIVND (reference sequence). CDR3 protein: CASSMLTTSPAFF. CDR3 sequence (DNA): TGTGCCAGTAGTATGCTAACCACAAGCCCAGCTTTCTTT.